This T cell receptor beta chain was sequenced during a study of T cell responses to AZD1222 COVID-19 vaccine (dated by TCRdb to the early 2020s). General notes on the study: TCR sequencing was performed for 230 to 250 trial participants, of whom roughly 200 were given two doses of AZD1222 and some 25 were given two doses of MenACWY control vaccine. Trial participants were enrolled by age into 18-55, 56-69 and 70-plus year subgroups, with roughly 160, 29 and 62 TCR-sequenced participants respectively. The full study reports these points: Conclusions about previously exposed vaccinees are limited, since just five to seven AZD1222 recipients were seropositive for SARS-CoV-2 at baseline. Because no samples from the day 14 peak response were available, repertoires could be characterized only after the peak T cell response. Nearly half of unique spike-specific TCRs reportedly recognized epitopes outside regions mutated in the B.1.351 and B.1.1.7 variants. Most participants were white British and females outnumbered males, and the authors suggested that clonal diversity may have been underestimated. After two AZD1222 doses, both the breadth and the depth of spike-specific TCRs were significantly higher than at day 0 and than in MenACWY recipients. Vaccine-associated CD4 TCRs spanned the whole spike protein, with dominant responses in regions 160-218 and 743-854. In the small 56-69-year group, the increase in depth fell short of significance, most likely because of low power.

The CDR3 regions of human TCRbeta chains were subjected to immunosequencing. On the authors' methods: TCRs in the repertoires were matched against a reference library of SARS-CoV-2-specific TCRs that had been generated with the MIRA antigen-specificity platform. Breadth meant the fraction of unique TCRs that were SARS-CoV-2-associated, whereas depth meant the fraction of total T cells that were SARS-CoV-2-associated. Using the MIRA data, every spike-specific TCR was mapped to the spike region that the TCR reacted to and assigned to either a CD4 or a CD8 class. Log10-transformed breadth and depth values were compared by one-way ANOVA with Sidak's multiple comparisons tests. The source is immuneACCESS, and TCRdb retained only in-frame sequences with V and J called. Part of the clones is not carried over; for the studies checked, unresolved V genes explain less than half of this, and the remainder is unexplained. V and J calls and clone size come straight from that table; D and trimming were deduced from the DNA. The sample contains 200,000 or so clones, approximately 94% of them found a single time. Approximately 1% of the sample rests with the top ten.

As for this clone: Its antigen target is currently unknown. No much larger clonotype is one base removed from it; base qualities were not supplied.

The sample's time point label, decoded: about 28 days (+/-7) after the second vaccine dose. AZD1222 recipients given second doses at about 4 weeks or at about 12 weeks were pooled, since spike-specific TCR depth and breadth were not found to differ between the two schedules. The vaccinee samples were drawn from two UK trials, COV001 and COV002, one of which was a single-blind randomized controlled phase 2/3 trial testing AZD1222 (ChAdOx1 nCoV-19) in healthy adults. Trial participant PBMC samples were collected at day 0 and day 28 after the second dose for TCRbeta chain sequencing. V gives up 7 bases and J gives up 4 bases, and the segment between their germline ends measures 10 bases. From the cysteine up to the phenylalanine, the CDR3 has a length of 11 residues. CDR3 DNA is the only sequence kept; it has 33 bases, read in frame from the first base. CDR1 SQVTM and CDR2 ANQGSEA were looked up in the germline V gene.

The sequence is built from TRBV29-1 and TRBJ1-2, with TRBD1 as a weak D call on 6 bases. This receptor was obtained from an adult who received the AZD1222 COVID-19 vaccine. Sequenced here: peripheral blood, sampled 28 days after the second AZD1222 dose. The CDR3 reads CSGGRAYGYTF. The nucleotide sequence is TGCAGCGGGGGGCGGGCCTATGGCTACACCTTC.